These 25 T cell receptor beta chains share one sample of origin, sequenced in a study of T cell responses to AZD1222 COVID-19 vaccine. TCRdb keeps only in-frame clones here, not all; method: immunoSEQ multiplex PCR. Among about 96,000 clones listed, 89% were seen once. The material sequenced was peripheral blood, taken on day 0 of AZD1222 vaccination. These receptors were taken from an adult in good health.

In this sample, this clone turned up once. V gene TRBV11-2 combines with J gene TRBJ2-2; no reliable D call. Trimming left V 1 base short and J 6 bases short, with 12 bases between. The CDR3 extends over 15 amino acids. CDR1 is SGHAT, CDR2 FQNNGV, per germline. The DNA of the CDR3 is TGTGCCAGCAGCTTAGTTGGGCTTTTCGCCGGGGAGCTGTTTTTT. Protein: CASSLVGLFAGELFF.

In nucleotides, the CDR3 is TGTGCCACCAGCAGAGAACTACCCCCCAATGGCTACACCTTC. It encodes CATSRELPPNGYTF. This chain joins TRBV15 and TRBJ1-2; D is undetermined. Germline lookup yields CDR1 LNHNV and CDR2 YYDKDF (reference sequence). V lost 0 bases, J lost 6 bases, and 11 bases lay in between. The CDR3 runs to 14 residues.

This clone was seen a handful of times. The chain joins TRBV25-1 to TRBJ1-1; 7 bases are shared with TRBD1. With V trimmed by 4 bases and J by 3 bases, 5 bases remained unmatched. The CDR3 loop spans 14 amino acids. Germline V gene data show CDR1 as MGHDK and CDR2 as SYGVNS. The CDR3 coding sequence is TGTGCCAGCAGTGGGACAGGTAGGGACACTGAAGCTTTCTTT. Its protein product is CASSGTGRDTEAFF.

The chain couples TRBV7-2 to TRBJ1-1; 9 bases match TRBD1. Germline V gene data show CDR1 as SGHTA and CDR2 as FQGNSA. This CDR3 has 14 amino acids. Trimming at V came to 5 bases and at J to 8 bases, leaving 9 bases not matched to a gene. In nucleotides, the CDR3 is TGTGCCAGCAGCGCGACAGGGGGGGTTCGGGAAGCTTTCTTT. Amino acid sequence: CASSATGGVREAFF. Looking up the rest from reference TRBV7-2 and TRBJ1-1 gives the full variable domain: GAGVSQSPSNKVTEKGKDVELRCDPISGHTALYWYRQSLGQGLEFLIYFQGNSAPDKSGLPSDRFSAERTGGSVSTLTIQRTQQEDSAVYLCASSATGGVREAFFGQGTRLTVV.

This clone was detected once. The rearrangement links TRBV5-5 to TRBJ1-1, with TRBD1 matching 8 bases. This CDR3 spans 18 amino acids. Germline assignment: CDR1 SGHKS and CDR2 YYEKEE (reference sequence). Trimming removed 0 bases from V and 3 bases from J; junction bases left unmatched: 13. The CDR3 nucleotides read TGTGCCAGCAGCTTGGTAGGGGTCGGCAGGGGGCTGTACACTGAAGCTTTCTTT. Protein product: CASSLVGVGRGLYTEAFF.

The CDR3 region has the DNA TGTGCCATCAGTGATTGGGGGGCGGGCGGCTACACCTTC. Encoded protein: CAISDWGAGGYTF. V usage is TRBV10-3 and J usage is TRBJ1-2; tentative D call: TRBD1 (6 bases). Trimming pared 3 bases from V and 8 bases from J, leaving 13 bases between. The CDR3 consists of 13 residues. Germline lookup yields CDR1 ENHRY and CDR2 SYGVKD.

CDR3 in amino acids: CASSQDPGRDGYTF. CDR3 sequence (DNA): TGCGCCAGCAGCCAAGACCCAGGCCGGGATGGCTACACCTTC. This chain connects TRBV4-1 to TRBJ1-2; no clear D gene. The CDR3 runs 14 residues. CDR1 is MGHRA and CDR2 is YSYEKL in the germline V gene. V lost 0 bases and J 6 bases, leaving 11 bases between the germline ends.

This rearrangement joins TRBV19 to TRBJ2-1; 10 bases match TRBD2. This CDR3 contains 14 residues. Unmatched junction bases numbered 3, after V lost 3 bases and J lost 7 bases. From germline, CDR1 is LNHDA and CDR2 SQIVND (reference sequence). The CDR3 DNA is TGTGCCAGTAGTATTGGGGGACTAGCGAATGAGCAGTTCTTC. It translates to CASSIGGLANEQFF. Drawing the rest from reference TRBV19 and TRBJ2-1, the complete variable domain is DGGITQSPKYLFRKEGQNVTLSCEQNLNHDAMYWYRQDPGQGLRLIYYSQIVNDFQKGDIAEGYSVSREKKESFPLTVTSAQKNPTAFYLCASSIGGLANEQFFGPGTRLTVL.

This clone came up once. The chain joins TRBV5-5 to TRBJ2-1; D unclear. Trimming pared 0 bases from V and 9 bases from J, leaving 16 bases between. The CDR3 covers 15 residues. Germline V CDR1 and CDR2: SGHKS, YYEKEE (reference sequence). The CDR3 bases are TGTGCCAGCAGCTTGGAAGTCAGACTGGGAACTGAGCAGTTCTTC. Translation: CASSLEVRLGTEQFF.

DNA of the CDR3: TGTGCCAGCAGTGTCGTCCCCCAGGGGGCGAACTATGGCTACACCTTC. It yields the protein CASSVVPQGANYGYTF. The V gene is TRBV2, the J gene TRBJ1-2; 8 bases align to TRBD1. There are 16 residues in the CDR3. The V gene end was trimmed by 4 bases and the J gene end by 2 bases; junction bases not matched to a gene: 9. CDR1 is SNHLY and CDR2 is FYNNEI in the germline V gene.

CDR3 protein: CASRAGTGVGNTIYF. The CDR3 DNA follows: TGTGCCAGCAGAGCCGGGACAGGGGTCGGAAACACCATATATTTT. This rearrangement joins TRBV27 to TRBJ1-3; 10 nucleotides align to TRBD1. V lost 6 bases to trimming and J lost 4 bases; unmatched junction nucleotides: 6. Germline CDR1 is MNHEY and CDR2 is SMNVEV (reference sequence). The CDR3 runs 15 residues.

The V and J genes are TRBV6-5 and TRBJ1-5; D not certain. V gave up 0 bases and J gave up 6 bases, with 12 bases separating them. CDR1 and CDR2 from the germline V gene are MNHEY and SVGAGI. CDR3 length equals 15 residues. The CDR3 spells CASSYSLGLGQPQHF. The CDR3 bases are TGTGCCAGCAGTTACTCACTGGGTTTAGGTCAGCCCCAGCATTTT.

The gene calls are TRBV30 and TRBJ2-7; no clear D gene. Germline-derived CDR1 and CDR2 are GTSNPN and SVGIG (reference sequence). The CDR3 is 12 amino acids. Trimming removed 1 base at V and 3 bases at J, with 7 bases between. The CDR3 DNA reads TGTGCCTGGAGTGCCCTACACTACGAGCAGTACTTC. Translated, it gives CAWSALHYEQYF.

This chain links TRBV5-8 with TRBJ1-2; no definite D call. V gave up 0 bases and J gave up 2 bases, with 5 bases separating them. This CDR3 region has 13 residues. Germline CDR1 and CDR2: SGHTS and YDEGEE. CDR3 sequence reads: CASSLELNYGYTF. In nucleotides, the CDR3 is TGTGCCAGCAGCTTGGAATTAAACTATGGCTACACCTTC.

This clone showed up just a few times. This sequence joins TRBV27 and TRBJ2-7; D ambiguous. Trimming removed 1 base at V and 3 bases at J, with 13 bases between. Germline V gene sequence: CDR1 MNHEY, CDR2 SMNVEV (reference sequence). CDR3 length: 15 residues. This CDR3 is CASSLYAPRLYEQYF. DNA of the CDR3: TGTGCCAGCAGTTTATATGCCCCCCGGCTCTACGAGCAGTACTTC.

The V call is TRBV6-6, the J call TRBJ1-1; D is unclear. Germline CDR1 MNHNY, CDR2 SVGAGI (reference sequence). This CDR3 is 13 amino acids long. V lost 0 bases and J 7 bases, leaving 9 bases between the germline ends. The CDR3 region has the DNA TGTGCCAGCAGTTACTCGACCACAAATGAAGCTTTCTTT. This codes for CASSYSTTNEAFF.

This clone has only a few counts. Written as DNA, the CDR3 is TGCAGCGTGTGCCTTATAGCGGGGAGTAAAGAGACCCAGTACTTC. It codes for CSVCLIAGSKETQYF. This chain joins TRBV29-1 and TRBJ2-5, with TRBD2 matching 8 bases. The trim removed 6 bases at V and 3 bases at J, leaving 12 bases unmatched. Germline V gene lookup returns CDR1 SQVTM and CDR2 ANQGSEA. The CDR3 has 15 residues.

The gene calls are TRBV12-3 or TRBV12-4 and TRBJ1-2; 7 bases align to TRBD1. Germline trimming cut 6 bases from V and 4 bases from J; bases unmatched to any gene: 5. The CDR3 loop spans 13 amino acids. CDR3 DNA: TGTGCCAGCAGACAGACAGGGTCCTATGGCTACACCTTC. Its protein is CASRQTGSYGYTF.

The chain recombines TRBV3-1 (or the pseudogene TRBV3-2) with TRBJ1-4, with unresolved D. The CDR3 is 14 amino acids. Trimming left V 2 bases short and J 8 bases short, with 12 bases between. Germline loops: CDR1 LGHDT, CDR2 YNNKEL (reference sequence). The CDR3 here is CASSQLMGIEKLFF. The CDR3 DNA sequence: TGTGCCAGCAGCCAATTGATGGGAATCGAAAAACTGTTTTTT.

This chain connects TRBV11-2 to TRBJ1-6; D might be TRBD1 (5 bases). This CDR3 comprises 17 residues. Trimming took 0 bases from V and 0 from J, leaving 9 bases between them. The germline V gene encodes CDR1 SGHAT and CDR2 FQNNGV. CDR3 bases: TGTGCCAGCAGCTTAGATGGGGGGAGCTCCTATAATTCACCCCTCCACTTT. This translates into CASSLDGGSSYNSPLHF.

The chain couples TRBV9 to TRBJ2-3; the D gene could be TRBD1 or TRBD2 (6 bases each). Germline assignment: CDR1 SGDLS and CDR2 YYNGEE. The CDR3 has 17 residues. The V and J ends lost 0 bases and 4 bases respectively, with 18 bases between them. The CDR3 DNA reads as TGTGCCAGCAGCGTAGCGTCCGGGGGCGGTAGGGCAGATACGCAGTATTTT. Amino acids: CASSVASGGGRADTQYF.

The chain recombines TRBV13 with TRBJ1-1; D is ambiguous. Per germline, CDR1 PRHDT and CDR2 FYEKMQ (reference sequence). This CDR3 is 14 amino acids long. V gave up 6 bases and J gave up 1 base, with 12 bases separating them. The CDR3 nucleotides are TGTGCCAGCAGGCTAACGGAAAGGAACACTGAAGCTTTCTTT. Protein product: CASRLTERNTEAFF.

This chain links TRBV5-1 with TRBJ1-2; D is possibly TRBD1 (6 bases). Germline V gives CDR1 SGHRS, CDR2 YFSETQ. V lost 0 bases to trimming and J lost 2 bases, with 11 bases between them. This CDR3 comprises 15 residues. Here the CDR3 DNA reads TGCGCCAGCAGCTTGGGGGACACCCTAAACTATGGCTACACCTTC. Its translation is CASSLGDTLNYGYTF.

The chain recombines TRBV2 with TRBJ1-2; D may be TRBD1 (5 bases). The V end was cut by 2 bases, the J end by 4 bases, with 11 bases between. Germline V gene lookup returns CDR1 SNHLY and CDR2 FYNNEI. There are 14 residues in the CDR3. CDR3 bases: TGTGCCAGCAGTGAAACCGGGACTATCTATGGCTACACCTTC. This sequence encodes CASSETGTIYGYTF.

The V gene is TRBV3-1 (or the pseudogene TRBV3-2), the J gene TRBJ1-2; D gene uncertain. The CDR3 has 15 residues. Germline V gene data show CDR1 as LGHDT and CDR2 as YNNKEL (reference sequence). The germline V and J ends were trimmed by 0 bases and 0 bases, with 8 bases remaining between them. The CDR3 nucleotides read TGTGCCAGCAGCCAAGATTTGGCAGCTAACTATGGCTACACCTTC. This codes for CASSQDLAANYGYTF.